The 10 T cell receptor beta chains below come from one sample, sequenced in a study of monozygotic twins with inflammatory bowel disease (dated by TCRdb to between 2018 and 2021). Receptors were amplified or captured by 5' RACE. Sequencing took place on an Illumina HiSeq 2500. The reads, reprocessed by TCRdb, yield one row per CDR3 protein sequence and no DNA. This sample's table contains 110,000 to 150,000 distinct CDR3 sequences. 0.95% to 1.5% of the sample is in the top ten clones. Sequenced material: blood. The receptors originated from a human donor with ulcerative colitis or Crohn's disease, or a healthy co-twin of an affected twin (not recorded which).

The rearrangement uses TRBV6-1 and TRBJ2-7; TCRdb lists TRBD2, though no DNA is available to test this call. CDR3 length: 14 residues. Germline CDR1 MNHNS, CDR2 SASEGT. This CDR3 is CASRLASQYYEQYF.

V is TRBV7-9 and J is TRBJ1-1; without DNA, the TCRdb call of TRBD1 cannot be checked. Germline-derived CDR1 and CDR2 are SEHNR and FQNEAQ (reference sequence). This CDR3 spans 14 amino acids. The CDR3 loop reads CASSLNRDNTEAFF.

The chain has TRBV20-1 and TRBJ2-1; there is no DNA to check the TCRdb D call of TRBD1. The CDR3 covers 17 residues. Per germline, CDR1 DFQATT and CDR2 SNEGSKA (reference sequence). CDR3 protein: CSARALGDRGSYNEQFF.

V gene TRBV15 combines with J gene TRBJ2-1; as DNA is missing, the TRBD2 call by TCRdb cannot be tested. The V gene's germline CDR1 is LNHNV and CDR2 YYDKDF (reference sequence). The CDR3 has 13 amino acids. The CDR3 loop reads CATSRDRDYPEFF.

V usage is TRBV20-1 and J usage is TRBJ1-2. Per germline, CDR1 DFQATT and CDR2 SNEGSKA (reference sequence). This CDR3 has 13 residues. This CDR3 reads CSASPRRVDGYTF.

V and J are TRBV15 and TRBJ1-1; no DNA is available, so the TRBD1 call from TCRdb remains unchecked. Germline CDR1 reads LNHNV; CDR2 reads YYDKDF (reference sequence). CDR3 length equals 17 residues. The CDR3 is CATSRETLIQGVTEAFF.

The CDR3 is CASSLGTTGTYFGYTF. The genes are TRBV12-3 or TRBV12-4 and TRBJ1-2; TCRdb calls TRBD1, which cannot be checked without DNA. The CDR3 runs 16 residues.

The genes are TRBV7-2 and TRBJ1-1; TCRdb's D call of TRBD1 is untestable without DNA. CDR1 is SGHTA and CDR2 is FQGNSA in the germline V gene. The CDR3 length is 14 residues. CDR3 residues: CASSLQTGGTEAFF.

The chain couples TRBV19 to TRBJ1-5; the TRBD1 assignment by TCRdb is unverifiable without DNA. The CDR3 consists of 17 residues. Germline V lookup: CDR1 LNHDA, CDR2 SQIVND (reference sequence). CDR3 residues: CASSRSQVSPSNQPQHF. The variable domain in full, completed from reference TRBV19 and TRBJ1-5, reads DGGITQSPKYLFRKEGQNVTLSCEQNLNHDAMYWYRQDPGQGLRLIYYSQIVNDFQKGDIAEGYSVSREKKESFPLTVTSAQKNPTAFYLCASSRSQVSPSNQPQHFGDGTRLSIL.

The rearrangement uses TRBV11-2 and TRBJ2-1; absent DNA, TCRdb's TRBD2 call cannot be checked. Per germline, CDR1 SGHAT and CDR2 FQNNGV. There are 14 residues in the CDR3. The CDR3 spells CASSLASGANEQFF.